Sequencing of this T cell receptor (beta chain) was carried out in a study of T cell repertoires in cytomegalovirus infection (dated by TCRdb to between 2018 and 2021). Regarding the research as a whole: Alongside well-studied HLA-B-restricted epitopes, the peptide stimulations were aimed at recently identified HLA-C-restricted CMV epitopes, whose presentation resists viral immunomodulation. The HLA type of each donor mattered for the analysis, because public TCR beta signatures pointed to carriage of CMV infection along with the matching HLA type.

The reads were generated on an Illumina HiSeq 1500. TCRdb trimmed public reads at Q25 via fastp, called clones via MiXCR and kept in-frame beta chains. Rows are unified per CDR3 protein, each entry keeping the most common DNA and genes. Here the sample has 640,000 or so distinct CDR3 sequences; roughly a third occur a single time. The biggest ten clones account for about 20% of the sample. General study outcomes and caveats: The ex vivo response was dominated by HLA-C-restricted CMV-specific TCR beta clonotypes, which also provided the single most frequent clonotype in two of eight donors. Carriers of CMV infection plus the relevant HLA type were discriminated by the cumulative frequency of public TCR beta family members in the study cohort and in an independent roughly 340-donor cohort.

The treatment or condition label, as the study defines it: in vitro stimulation with specific CMV peptide epitopes to enrich CMV-specific T cells. Comments on this clonotype: Its antigen has not been determined. No per-base quality is available; no much larger clone lies one base away.

CDR1 and CDR2, looked up from the germline V gene (reference sequence), are LNHDA and SQIVND. Relative to germline, V is missing 4 bases and J is missing 1 base, with 6 bases of the junction outside any gene match. The CDR3 goes from the cysteine to the phenylalanine over 15 residues. Only the CDR3 region is kept as DNA, spanning 45 bases read in frame from base 1. The source is a human donor in good health (CMV status not recorded). Some clones in this sample may be carry-over from other donors' samples. The chain uses TRBV19 and TRBJ2-5; 7 bases in the junction line up with TRBD2. The sequences come from cultured PBMCs, collected from culture after CMV antigen stimulation. The sequenced DNA: TGTGCCAGTAGTAGGCAGCGGGAATTCCAAGAGACCCAGTACTTC. Its protein is CASSRQREFQETQYF.